Listed below are T cell receptor beta chains from one sample, sequenced in a study of T cell repertoires in cytomegalovirus infection. TCRdb called the reads again in MiXCR, with one record for every CDR3 protein. The sample shows over 250,000 distinct CDR3 sequences, about 20% of them seen only once. These receptors have no identified antigens. Sequenced here: cultured PBMCs, sampled from culture after CMV antigen stimulation. The receptors here all came from a human donor in good health (CMV status not recorded). Some clones in this sample may be carry-over from other donors' samples. The CDR3 runs from the conserved cysteine through the conserved F or W. D genes are given only for firm matches. Expanded clones are given a class, and other clones once, few, many or no size at all.

CDR3 DNA,CDR3 protein,D gene,V gene,J gene,clone size
TGTGCCAGTAGTCCGGGACTTCTGAACACCGGGGAGCTGTTTTTT,CASSPGLLNTGELFF,.,TRBV19,TRBJ2-2,.
TGTGCCAGCAGCTTGGAAGGACTAGCGGGAGGGCCGAAGGAGCTGTTTTTT,CASSLEGLAGGPKELFF,TRBD2,TRBV7-2,TRBJ2-2,.
TGTGCCAGCAGCTTGGTATCGTACCAAGAGACCCAGTACTTC,CASSLVSYQETQYF,.,TRBV5-4,TRBJ2-5,few
TGTGCCAGCAGCCAAGCGGGGACAGGAGGATATGGCTACACCTTC,CASSQAGTGGYGYTF,TRBD1,TRBV27,TRBJ1-2,few
TGCAGTGCCACCGGGACTAGCGGGACGTTGAGCTCCTACAATGAGCAGTTCTTC,CSATGTSGTLSSYNEQFF,TRBD2,TRBV20-1,TRBJ2-1,.
TGTGCCAGCAGTTACCCAATTGCCGGGGAGCTGTTTTTT,CASSYPIAGELFF,.,TRBV6-2/TRBV6-3,TRBJ2-2,many
TGTGCCAGCAAGGACGGAGGGCCTTATCAGCCCCAGCATTTT,CASKDGGPYQPQHF,.,TRBV6-1,TRBJ1-5,.
TGTGCCAGCAGTGCGCGGACAGGGAGTGGTCCCTACGAGCAGTACTTC,CASSARTGSGPYEQYF,TRBD1,TRBV27,TRBJ2-7,.
TGTGCCAGCAGTTTAAACCCGGGACTAGCGGATTATCCTGGCTCCTACAATGAGCAGTTCTTC,CASSLNPGLADYPGSYNEQFF,TRBD2,TRBV28,TRBJ2-1,.
TGTGCCAGCAGCCCGAAAACTCGGGATGAGCAGTTCTTC,CASSPKTRDEQFF,.,TRBV7-9,TRBJ2-1,many
TGTGCCAGCACGTCGGGGGGGTTTTATTCACCCCTCCACTTT,CASTSGGFYSPLHF,.,TRBV7-2,TRBJ1-6,many
TGTGCCACCAGTGATGGGGCAGCGAACACTGAAGCTTTCTTT,CATSDGAANTEAFF,.,TRBV24-1,TRBJ1-1,.
TGTGCCAGCAGCTTCGAAAGCGGGAGTATGGGCACCGGGGAGCTGTTTTTT,CASSFESGSMGTGELFF,TRBD2,TRBV7-6,TRBJ2-2,many
TGCAGTGCGGCCGGGGGCACAAAAAGAAAAGAAGCTTTCTTT,CSAAGGTKRKEAFF,.,TRBV20-1,TRBJ1-1,few
TGTGCCAGCAGTTCAGTAAATCAGCCCCAGCATTTT,CASSSVNQPQHF,.,TRBV28,TRBJ1-5,few
TGCAGCGTCGCGGGACTAGCGTCGTCGGATACGCAGTATTTT,CSVAGLASSDTQYF,TRBD2,TRBV29-1,TRBJ2-3,.
TGTGCCATCAGAAGCAGCTACTACAATGAGCAGTTCTTC,CAIRSSYYNEQFF,.,TRBV10-3,TRBJ2-1,many
TGTGCCAGCAGTAGGGACAGGGCGTCTGGCTACACCTTC,CASSRDRASGYTF,TRBD1,TRBV12-3/TRBV12-4,TRBJ1-2,.
TGTGCTAGTGGCGAGGGGTTCGCGCGCCACAATGAGCAGTTCTTC,CASGEGFARHNEQFF,.,TRBV12-5,TRBJ2-1,.
TGTGCCAGCTCACCCTACCTGATGGGACAGGGGGATGATGAGCAGTTCTTC,CASSPYLMGQGDDEQFF,TRBD1,TRBV18,TRBJ2-1,few
TGTGCCAGTACCTCAGCGGGAGGGCGGATTGAGCAGTTCTTC,CASTSAGGRIEQFF,TRBD2,TRBV19,TRBJ2-1,.
TGCGCCAGCAGTCGGACAGGGGTTGAGCAGTTCTTC,CASSRTGVEQFF,TRBD1,TRBV4-1,TRBJ2-1,.
TGTGCCAGCTCACCAGTCCCTGGCACAGATACGCAGTATTTT,CASSPVPGTDTQYF,.,TRBV18,TRBJ2-3,few
TGTGCCATCAGCGACAGGGCTAATGAAAAACTGTTTTTT,CAISDRANEKLFF,TRBD1,TRBV10-3,TRBJ1-4,few
TGTGCCAGCAGCTTCCGGACTACCATCACCGGGGAGCTGTTTTTT,CASSFRTTITGELFF,.,TRBV7-2,TRBJ2-2,.
TGTGCCAGCAGTGAAGCGATGATTCAGGTCTCTGGGGCCAACGTCCTGACTTTC,CASSEAMIQVSGANVLTF,.,TRBV2,TRBJ2-6,once
TGTGCCAGCAGCTTAATAGGGGATCCAGACGAGCAGTACTTC,CASSLIGDPDEQYF,.,TRBV7-3,TRBJ2-7,many
TGTGCCAGCAGCGCCGGACAGGGGGCGGCTGAAGCTTTCTTT,CASSAGQGAAEAFF,TRBD1,TRBV7-2,TRBJ1-1,many
TGTGCCAGCAGCTTAGGAGGGTCGGGTTCTGGGGCCAACGTCCTGACTTTC,CASSLGGSGSGANVLTF,.,TRBV7-2,TRBJ2-6,many
TGTGCCAGCTCACCACAGGAAGCGGGAAACTACAATGAGCAGTTCTTC,CASSPQEAGNYNEQFF,TRBD2,TRBV18,TRBJ2-1,.
TGTGCCAGCAGCTATGCCCCGGGACTAGCGGGAGCCCCGGGTACGCAGTATTTT,CASSYAPGLAGAPGTQYF,TRBD2,TRBV7-3,TRBJ2-3,.
TGTGCCAGCAGTTTACAGGGGTCGGATCAGCCCCAGCATTTT,CASSLQGSDQPQHF,.,TRBV12-3/TRBV12-4,TRBJ1-5,.
TGTGCCAGTAGGGAGAGGGGAGGGATGAACACCGGGGAGCTGTTTTTT,CASRERGGMNTGELFF,TRBD2,TRBV19,TRBJ2-2,few
TGTGCCAGCAGTTTCCGGGCCGGGGATCGGAACACTGAAGCTTTCTTT,CASSFRAGDRNTEAFF,.,TRBV28,TRBJ1-1,few
TGTGCCAGCGAAGAGGTACTAGCGGGAGTGATGGGGTTCTTC,CASEEVLAGVMGFF,TRBD2,TRBV2,TRBJ2-1,few
TGCAGTGCTATATTGAGGAATTCACCCCTCCACTTT,CSAILRNSPLHF,.,TRBV20-1,TRBJ1-6,.
TGTGCCAGCAGCTTAGCGTCTTTGGATTACAATGAGCAGTTCTTC,CASSLASLDYNEQFF,.,TRBV7-9,TRBJ2-1,many
TGTGCCAGCAGCACCAGAGGGGGGTTAGGGGAGACCCAGTACTTC,CASSTRGGLGETQYF,.,TRBV7-2,TRBJ2-5,few
TGTGCCAGCACCCCGGGATGGGGTCAGCCCCAGCATTTT,CASTPGWGQPQHF,.,TRBV28,TRBJ1-5,many
TGTGCCAGCAGCTCGAAGAGCGGGAGCGCCTACAATGAGCAGTTCTTC,CASSSKSGSAYNEQFF,TRBD2,TRBV7-2,TRBJ2-1,.
TGTGCCAGCAGACCTCCGGGACTAGCGGCCTCCTACGAGCAGTACTTC,CASRPPGLAASYEQYF,TRBD2,TRBV6-2/TRBV6-3,TRBJ2-7,many
TGTGCCAGCAGTTTGGACATTTACAATGAGCAGTTCTTC,CASSLDIYNEQFF,.,TRBV12-3/TRBV12-4,TRBJ2-1,few
TGTGCCAGCAGTTTACAGCGGATCGCAACTAATGAAAAACTGTTTTTT,CASSLQRIATNEKLFF,.,TRBV28,TRBJ1-4,.